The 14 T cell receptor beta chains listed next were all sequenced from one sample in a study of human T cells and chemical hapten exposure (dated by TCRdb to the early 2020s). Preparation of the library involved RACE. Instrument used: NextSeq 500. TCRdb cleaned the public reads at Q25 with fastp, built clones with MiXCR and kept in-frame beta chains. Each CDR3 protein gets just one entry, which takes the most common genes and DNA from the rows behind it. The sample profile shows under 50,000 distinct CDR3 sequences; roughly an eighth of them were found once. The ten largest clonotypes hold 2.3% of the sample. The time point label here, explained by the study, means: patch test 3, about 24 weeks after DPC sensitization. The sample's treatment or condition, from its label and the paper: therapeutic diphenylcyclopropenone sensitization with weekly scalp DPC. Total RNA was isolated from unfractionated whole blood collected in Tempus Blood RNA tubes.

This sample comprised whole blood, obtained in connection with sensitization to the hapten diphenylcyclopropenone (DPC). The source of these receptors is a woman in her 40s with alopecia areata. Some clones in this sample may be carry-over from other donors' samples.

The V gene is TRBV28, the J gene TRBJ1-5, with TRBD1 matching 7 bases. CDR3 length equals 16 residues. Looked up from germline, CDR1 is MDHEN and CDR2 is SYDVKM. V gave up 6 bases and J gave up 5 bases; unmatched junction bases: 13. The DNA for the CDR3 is TGTGCCAGCAGCCCTAACAGGGGCCTTACTTATCAGCCCCAGCATTTT. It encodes CASSPNRGLTYQPQHF.

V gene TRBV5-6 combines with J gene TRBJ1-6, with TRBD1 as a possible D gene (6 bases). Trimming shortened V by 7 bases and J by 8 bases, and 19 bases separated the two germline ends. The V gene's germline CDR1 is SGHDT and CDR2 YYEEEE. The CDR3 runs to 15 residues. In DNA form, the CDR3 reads TGTGCCAGCGGCCCCCCAGGGGCGGGACATTCACCCCTCCACTTT. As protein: CASGPPGAGHSPLHF.

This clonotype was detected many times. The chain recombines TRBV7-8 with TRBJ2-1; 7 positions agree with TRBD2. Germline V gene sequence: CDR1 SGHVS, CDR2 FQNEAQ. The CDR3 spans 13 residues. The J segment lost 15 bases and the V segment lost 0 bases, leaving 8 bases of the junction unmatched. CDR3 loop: CASSLAPSGERFF. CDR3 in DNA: TGTGCCAGCAGCTTAGCCCCTAGCGGAGAGAGGTTCTTC. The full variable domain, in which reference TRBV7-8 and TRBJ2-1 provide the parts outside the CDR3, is GAGVSQSPRYKVAKRGQDVALRCDPISGHVSLFWYQQALGQGPEFLTYFQNEAQLDKSGLPSDRFFAERPEGSVSTLKIQRTQQEDSAVYLCASSLAPSGERFFGPGTRLTVL.

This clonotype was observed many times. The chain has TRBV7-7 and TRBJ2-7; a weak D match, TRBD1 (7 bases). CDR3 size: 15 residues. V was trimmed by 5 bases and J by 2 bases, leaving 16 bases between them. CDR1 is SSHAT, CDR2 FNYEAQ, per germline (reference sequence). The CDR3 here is CASSPGAGGTYEQYF. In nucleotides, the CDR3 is TGTGCCAGCAGCCCTGGGGCAGGGGGGACCTACGAGCAGTACTTC.

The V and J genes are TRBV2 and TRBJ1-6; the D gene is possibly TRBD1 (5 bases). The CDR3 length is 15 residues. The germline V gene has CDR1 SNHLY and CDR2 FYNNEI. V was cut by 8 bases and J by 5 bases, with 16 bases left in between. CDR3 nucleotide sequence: TGTGCCAGCCGCCGGGGGGGGACGGATAATTCACCCCTCCACTTT. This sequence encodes CASRRGGTDNSPLHF.

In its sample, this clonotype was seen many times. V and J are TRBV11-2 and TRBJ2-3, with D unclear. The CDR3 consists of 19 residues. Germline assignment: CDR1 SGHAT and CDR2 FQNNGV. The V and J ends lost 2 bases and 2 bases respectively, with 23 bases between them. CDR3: CASSLRGGTRLWVTDTQYF. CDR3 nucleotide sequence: TGTGCCAGCAGCTTAAGAGGTGGAACTCGTCTATGGGTCACAGATACGCAGTATTTT.

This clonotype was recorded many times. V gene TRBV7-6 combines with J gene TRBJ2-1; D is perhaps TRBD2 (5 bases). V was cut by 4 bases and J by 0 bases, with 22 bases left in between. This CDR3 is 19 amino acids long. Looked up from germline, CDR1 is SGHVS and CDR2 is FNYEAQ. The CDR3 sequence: CASSSPRREGLSSYNEQFF. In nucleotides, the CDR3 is TGTGCCAGCAGCTCCCCCCGGCGAGAGGGCTTGAGCTCCTACAATGAGCAGTTCTTC. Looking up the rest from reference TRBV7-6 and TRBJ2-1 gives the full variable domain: GAGVSQSPRYKVTKRGQDVALRCDPISGHVSLYWYRQALGQGPEFLTYFNYEAQQDKSGLPNDRFSAERPEGSISTLTIQRTEQRDSAMYRCASSSPRREGLSSYNEQFFGPGTRLTVL.

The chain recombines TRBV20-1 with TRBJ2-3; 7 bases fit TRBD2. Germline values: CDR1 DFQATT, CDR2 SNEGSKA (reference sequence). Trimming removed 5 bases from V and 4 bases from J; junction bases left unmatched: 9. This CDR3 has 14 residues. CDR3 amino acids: CSAPRTSSADTQYF. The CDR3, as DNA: TGCAGTGCTCCACGGACTAGTTCAGCAGATACGCAGTATTTT.

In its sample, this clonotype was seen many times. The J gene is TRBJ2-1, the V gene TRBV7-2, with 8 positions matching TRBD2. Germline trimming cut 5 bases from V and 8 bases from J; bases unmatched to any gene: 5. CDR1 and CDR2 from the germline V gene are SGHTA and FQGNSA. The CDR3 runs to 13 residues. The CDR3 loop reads CASSLPGLDEQFF. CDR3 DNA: TGTGCCAGCAGCCTGCCGGGACTAGATGAGCAGTTCTTC.

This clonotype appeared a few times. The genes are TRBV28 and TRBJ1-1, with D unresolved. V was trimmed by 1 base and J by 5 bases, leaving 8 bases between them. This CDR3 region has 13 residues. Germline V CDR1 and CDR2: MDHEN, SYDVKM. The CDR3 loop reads CASSLLGWTEAFF. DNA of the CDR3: TGTGCCAGCAGTTTATTGGGGTGGACTGAAGCTTTCTTT.

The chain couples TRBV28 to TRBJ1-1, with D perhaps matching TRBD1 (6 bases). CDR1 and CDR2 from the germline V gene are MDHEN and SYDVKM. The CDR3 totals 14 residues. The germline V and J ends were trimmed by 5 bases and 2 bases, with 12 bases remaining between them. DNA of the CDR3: TGTGCCAGCAGTATACAGGGACATAACACTGAAGCTTTCTTT. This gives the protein CASSIQGHNTEAFF.

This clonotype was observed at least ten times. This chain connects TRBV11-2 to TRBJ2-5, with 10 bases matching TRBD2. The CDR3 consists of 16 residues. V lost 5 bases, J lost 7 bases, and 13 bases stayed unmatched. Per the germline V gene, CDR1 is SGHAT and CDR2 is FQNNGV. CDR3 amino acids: CASSPGLAPPDATQYF. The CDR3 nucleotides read TGTGCCAGCAGCCCGGGACTAGCGCCCCCGGATGCGACCCAGTACTTC.

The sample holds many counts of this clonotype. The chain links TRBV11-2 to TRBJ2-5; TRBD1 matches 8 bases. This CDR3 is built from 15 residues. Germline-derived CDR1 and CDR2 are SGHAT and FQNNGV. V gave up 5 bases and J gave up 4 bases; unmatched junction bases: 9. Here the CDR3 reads CASSADRGSAETQYF. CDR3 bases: TGTGCCAGCAGCGCAGACAGGGGAAGTGCAGAGACCCAGTACTTC.

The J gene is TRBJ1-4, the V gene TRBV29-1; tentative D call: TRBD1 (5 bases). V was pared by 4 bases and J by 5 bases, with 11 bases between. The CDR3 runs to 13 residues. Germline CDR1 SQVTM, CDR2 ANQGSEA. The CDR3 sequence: CSVVGTGNEKLFF. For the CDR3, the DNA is TGCAGCGTTGTCGGGACGGGCAATGAAAAACTGTTTTTT.